The T cell receptor (beta chain) described here comes from a study of regulatory T cells in long-lasting Graves disease. Overall study context: Recently diagnosed Graves' patients had received antithyroid drugs for under 3 months.

Specified time point: newly diagnosed GD, antithyroid drugs for less than 3 months. RNA isolated from PBMCs was used to make the TCR library. Building of the TCR beta libraries involved iRepertoire HTBI primers and Arm-PCR of CDR3 regions. MiXCR, applied by TCRdb to the multiplex PCR reads, yields one record per CDR3 protein. The sample has hundreds of thousands of distinct CDR3 sequences; about 16% are singletons. This clonotype was found many times. These data were also reused for a study on T cells in Graves' hyperthyroidism and ophthalmopathy. That report notes: In the first-round RT-PCR of the TCR CDR3, the HTBI primer set was used.

This TCR came from a woman under 40 with Graves disease. Sequencing used peripheral blood mononuclear cells (PBMCs), obtained at new diagnosis, from a patient treated with antithyroid drugs.

The CDR3 DNA is TGTGCCAGCAGCGCATTGACCGAAGATACGCAGTATTTT. This encodes CASSALTEDTQYF. The genes are TRBV9 and TRBJ2-3, with unresolved D. Germline V gene sequence: CDR1 SGDLS, CDR2 YYNGEE. V was cut by 3 bases and J by 5 bases, with 10 bases left in between. CDR3 length: 13 residues.